One and the same sample provided the 20 T cell receptor beta chains below, sequenced in a study of immune cell composition in non-small cell lung cancer (dated by TCRdb to the late 2010s). Libraries were constructed by the immunoSEQ multiplex PCR assay. The clones in this table, taken by TCRdb from immuneACCESS, are in-frame only. Not every clone is retained; where verified, under half of the shortfall comes from an unresolved V gene, and the cause of the rest is unknown. In all, the sample holds about 1,500 clones, and approximately 70% of those were seen once. The top ten clonotypes cover around 25% of the sample. What was sequenced was lung tumor tissue. These receptors all come from a human donor with non-small cell lung cancer.

Concerning this clone itself: The sample has other DNA sequences that encode this CDR3 too. The gene calls are TRBV7-9 and TRBJ2-1; unclear D gene. V lost 0 bases, J lost 3 bases, and 6 bases lay in between. The CDR3 is 14 amino acids. The germline V gene encodes CDR1 SEHNR and CDR2 FQNEAQ (reference sequence). CDR3 sequence (DNA): TGTGCCAGCAGCTTAGCTGGCAGCTACAATGAGCAGTTCTTC. This gives the protein CASSLAGSYNEQFF.

V usage is TRBV5-6 and J usage is TRBJ2-7; TRBD1 is a possible D gene (6 bases). V was pared by 3 bases and J by 11 bases, with 15 bases between. The CDR3 contains 12 residues. Looked up from germline, CDR1 is SGHDT and CDR2 is YYEEEE. Written as DNA, the CDR3 is TGTGCCAGCAGCTACAAGGACAGCCCGGAGTACTTC. Translating gives CASSYKDSPEYF.

This sequence joins TRBV15 and TRBJ2-1; TRBD1 matches 11 bases. The trim removed 5 bases at V and 0 bases at J, leaving 6 bases unmatched. CDR1 and CDR2 from the germline V gene are LNHNV and YYDKDF (reference sequence). This CDR3 is built from 17 residues. DNA for the CDR3: TGTGCCACCAGCGCCCCGGGACAGGGGGACTCCTACAATGAGCAGTTCTTC. This codes for CATSAPGQGDSYNEQFF. Combining the CDR3 with reference TRBV15 and TRBJ2-1 gives the whole variable domain DAMVIQNPRYQVTQFGKPVTLSCSQTLNHNVMYWYQQKSSQAPKLLFHYYDKDFNNEADTPDNFQSRRPNTSFCFLDIRSPGLGDTAMYLCATSAPGQGDSYNEQFFGPGTRLTVL.

By share, this clone ranks as large (0.1 to 1%). The rearrangement links TRBV19 to TRBJ1-1, with D possibly being TRBD1 (6 bases). The V end was cut by 5 bases, the J end by 0 bases, with 13 bases between. This CDR3 comprises 15 residues. In germline, CDR1 is LNHDA, CDR2 SQIVND (reference sequence). The CDR3 spells CASSARGGMNTEAFF. In DNA form, the CDR3 reads TGTGCCAGTAGTGCTAGGGGGGGAATGAACACTGAAGCTTTCTTT.

J is TRBJ2-5 and V is TRBV27, with D possibly being TRBD2 (7 bases). This CDR3 has 15 residues. V dropped 6 bases and J dropped 5 bases, with 19 bases sitting between them. Germline V gene data show CDR1 as MNHEY and CDR2 as SMNVEV (reference sequence). For the CDR3, the DNA is TGTGCCAGCAGGTCAGGGGCGGGAGCCAGGGAGACCCAGTACTTC. Translated, it gives CASRSGAGARETQYF.

By share, this clone counts as large. The genes are TRBV6-6 and TRBJ1-5, with D unresolved. Trimming stripped 9 bases from V and 7 bases from J, with 13 bases between. The V gene's germline CDR1 is MNHNY and CDR2 SVGAGI (reference sequence). The CDR3 has 12 residues. As DNA, the CDR3 is TGTGCCAGTTGTGGAGATGTGCAGCCCCAGCATTTT. Encoded protein: CASCGDVQPQHF.

This clone has more than one count but fewer than ten. V gene TRBV2 combines with J gene TRBJ1-2; D gene uncertain. Trimming took 0 bases from V and 0 from J, leaving 2 bases between them. CDR3 length: 13 residues. From germline, CDR1 is SNHLY and CDR2 FYNNEI. CDR3 sequence (DNA): TGTGCCAGCAGTGAAGCTACTAACTATGGCTACACCTTC. It specifies CASSEATNYGYTF.

V and J are TRBV6-6 and TRBJ1-5; 8 nucleotides match TRBD1. V lost 4 bases to trimming and J lost 9 bases; unmatched junction nucleotides: 8. The length of the CDR3 is 14 residues. Germline lookup yields CDR1 MNHNY and CDR2 SVGAGI (reference sequence). This chain's CDR3 is CASSSGGGMTPQHF. CDR3 in DNA: TGTGCCAGCAGTTCAGGGGGCGGGATGACGCCCCAGCATTTT.

The chain employs TRBV27 and TRBJ2-2, with D possibly being TRBD2 (5 bases). V gave up 0 bases and J gave up 5 bases, with 19 bases separating them. Germline V gene data show CDR1 as MNHEY and CDR2 as SMNVEV (reference sequence). The CDR3 totals 18 residues. The CDR3 spells CASSLSVVGAIKTGELFF. In DNA, the CDR3 is TGTGCCAGCAGTTTATCGGTTGTGGGAGCTATAAAGACCGGGGAGCTGTTTTTT.

The rearrangement uses TRBV7-2 and TRBJ2-3; D is ambiguous. The CDR3 covers 12 residues. V was pared by 4 bases and J by 5 bases, with 7 bases between. Germline CDR1 reads SGHTA; CDR2 reads FQGNSA. The CDR3 region is CASSSSVDTQYF. Written as DNA, the CDR3 is TGTGCCAGCAGCTCCTCGGTAGATACGCAGTATTTT.

The table lists this clone with a count of one. This chain connects TRBV7-8 to TRBJ2-7, with a weak D call TRBD2 (6 bases). With 1 base removed from V and 1 base from J, the gap between germline ends came to 11 bases. Germline CDR1 SGHVS, CDR2 FQNEAQ. The CDR3 runs to 15 residues. The DNA for the CDR3 is TGTGCCAGCAGCTTAGACAGCGGGCCGTCCTACGAGCAGTACTTC. It codes for CASSLDSGPSYEQYF.

In this sample, this clone turned up a few times. V gene TRBV15 combines with J gene TRBJ1-5; D is ambiguous. Germline CDR1 LNHNV, CDR2 YYDKDF (reference sequence). The V and J ends lost 0 bases and 0 bases respectively, with 15 bases between them. The CDR3 has 18 residues. The CDR3 DNA sequence: TGTGCCACCAGCAGAGATTTCCCCCTCGGGAGTAGCAATCAGCCCCAGCATTTT. Encoded protein: CATSRDFPLGSSNQPQHF.

The J gene is TRBJ1-3, the V gene TRBV29-1, with 8 bases matching TRBD1. Germline V gives CDR1 SQVTM, CDR2 ANQGSEA. The V gene end was trimmed by 7 bases and the J gene end by 4 bases; junction bases not matched to a gene: 6. The length of the CDR3 is 13 residues. DNA of the CDR3: TGCAGCGCTACCGGACAGGGAGGAAACACCATATATTTT. Translation gives CSATGQGGNTIYF.

The chain's CDR3 is CASSLTPGTGNQPQHF. CDR3 nucleotides: TGTGCCAGCAGTTTAACCCCTGGGACAGGGAATCAGCCCCAGCATTTT. The chain carries TRBV27 and TRBJ1-5, with 9 bases aligning to TRBD1. V shed 2 bases and J 4 bases; nucleotides not matched to a gene: 6. From germline, CDR1 is MNHEY and CDR2 SMNVEV (reference sequence). The CDR3 sequence is 16 residues long.

J is TRBJ2-4 and V is TRBV7-9; 7 nucleotides agree with TRBD1. The germline V gene has CDR1 SEHNR and CDR2 FQNEAQ (reference sequence). J was trimmed by 4 bases and V by 5 bases; bases with no gene match: 2. The length of the CDR3 is 13 residues. The CDR3 nucleotides are TGTGCCAGCAGCCGGGACAGTAAAAACATTCAGTACTTC. The encoded protein is CASSRDSKNIQYF.

V is TRBV5-6 and J is TRBJ2-7; TRBD1 matches 7 bases. The CDR3 loop spans 15 amino acids. With 1 base clipped from V and 3 bases from J, the junction kept 7 bases outside the gene matches. The germline V gene encodes CDR1 SGHDT and CDR2 YYEEEE. The CDR3 bases are TGTGCCAGCAGCTTGAGAGGGGGCGTATTCTACGAGCAGTACTTC. Its translation: CASSLRGGVFYEQYF.

The chain couples TRBV5-1 to TRBJ2-5, with D possibly being TRBD1 (6 bases). TRBJ2-7 matches the DNA end more closely, so the J call is doubtful. CDR1 is SGHRS and CDR2 is YFSETQ in the germline V gene. This CDR3 has 13 amino acids. CDR3: CASSWDKSYEQYF. The CDR3 DNA reads TGCGCCAGCAGCTGGGACAAATCCTACGAGCAGTACTTC.

The sample holds a few counts of this clone. The gene calls are TRBV5-4 and TRBJ2-3, with TRBD1 identical over 10 bases. V lost 7 bases to trimming and J lost 3 bases; unmatched junction nucleotides: 5. The CDR3 length is 14 residues. Germline V lookup: CDR1 SGHNT, CDR2 YYREEE (reference sequence). This CDR3 is CASDRDRGTDTQYF. The CDR3 bases are TGTGCCAGCGACCGGGACAGGGGAACAGATACGCAGTATTTT.

The V gene is TRBV28, the J gene TRBJ2-1; 9 nucleotides align to TRBD1. The CDR3 length is 15 residues. Germline V gene data show CDR1 as MDHEN and CDR2 as SYDVKM. Trimming at V came to 2 bases and at J to 7 bases, leaving 6 bases not matched to a gene. The CDR3 loop reads CASSLAGTGQNEQFF. The CDR3 bases are TGTGCCAGCAGTTTAGCCGGGACAGGGCAGAATGAGCAGTTCTTC. Looking up the rest from reference TRBV28 and TRBJ2-1 gives the full variable domain: DVKVTQSSRYLVKRTGEKVFLECVQDMDHENMFWYRQDPGLGLRLIYFSYDVKMKEKGDIPEGYSVSREKKERFSLILESASTNQTSMYLCASSLAGTGQNEQFFGPGTRLTVL.

The chain links TRBV7-2 to TRBJ2-2, with D possibly matching TRBD1 (6 bases). From germline, CDR1 is SGHTA and CDR2 FQGNSA. The CDR3 is made up of 16 amino acids. V was shortened by 1 base and J by 0 bases, with 9 bases between the two germline ends. In DNA form, the CDR3 reads TGTGCCAGCAGCTTAGATAACAGGGCGAACACCGGGGAGCTGTTTTTT. Amino acids: CASSLDNRANTGELFF.